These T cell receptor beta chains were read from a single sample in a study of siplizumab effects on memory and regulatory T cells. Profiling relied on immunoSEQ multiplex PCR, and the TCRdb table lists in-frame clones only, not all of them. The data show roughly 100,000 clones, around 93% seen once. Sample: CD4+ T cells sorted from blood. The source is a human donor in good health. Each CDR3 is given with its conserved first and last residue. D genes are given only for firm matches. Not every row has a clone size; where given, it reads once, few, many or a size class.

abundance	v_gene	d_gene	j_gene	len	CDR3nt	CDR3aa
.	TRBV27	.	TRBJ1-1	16	TGTGCCAGCAGTTTATGGGCGGGACCGACGAACACTGAAGCTTTCTTT	CASSLWAGPTNTEAFF
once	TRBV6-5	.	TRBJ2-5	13	TGTGCCAGCAGTTACGTCAGGGGCGAGACCCAGTACTTC	CASSYVRGETQYF
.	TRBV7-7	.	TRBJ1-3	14	TGTGCTAGCAGCCCCGGGACACCTGGAAACACCATATATTTT	CASSPGTPGNTIYF
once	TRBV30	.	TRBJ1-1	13	TGTGCCTGGGGTTTGGGAGTGAACACTGAAGCTTTCTTT	CAWGLGVNTEAFF
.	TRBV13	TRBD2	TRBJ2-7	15	TGTGCCAGCAGCCCGACTAGCGGCAGCTTATACGAGCAGTACTTC	CASSPTSGSLYEQYF
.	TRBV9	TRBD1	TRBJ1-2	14	TGTGCCAGCAGCGAGGGGACAGGGAGCTATGGCTACACCTTC	CASSEGTGSYGYTF
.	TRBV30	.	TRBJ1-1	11	TGTGCCTGGACCCGAGAGACTGAAGCTTTCTTT	CAWTRETEAFF
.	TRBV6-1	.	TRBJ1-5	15	TGTGCCAGCAGTGAAGGAGGGGCCGGCAATCAGCCCCAGCATTTT	CASSEGGAGNQPQHF
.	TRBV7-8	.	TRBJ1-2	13	TGTGCCAGCAGCTTAGGATACAGGCGGGGCTACACCTTC	CASSLGYRRGYTF
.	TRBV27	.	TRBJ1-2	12	TGTGCCAGCAGTCGGAACGGCGACGGCTACACCTTC	CASSRNGDGYTF
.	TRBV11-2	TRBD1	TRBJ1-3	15	TGTGCCAGCAGGACGCCAGGGGGCCGTAGAAACACCATATATTTT	CASRTPGGRRNTIYF
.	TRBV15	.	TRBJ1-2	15	TGTGCCACCAGCAGAGATACAGGAACCCTATTTGGCTACACCTTC	CATSRDTGTLFGYTF
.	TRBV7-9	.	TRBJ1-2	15	TGTGCCAGCAGCTTAGGTGTAGGACAGAACTATGGCTACACCTTC	CASSLGVGQNYGYTF
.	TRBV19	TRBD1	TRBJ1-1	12	TGTGCCAGTACCTTCACAGGGGCGGAAGCTTTCTTT	CASTFTGAEAFF
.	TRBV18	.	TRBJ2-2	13	TGTGCCACCGGGCCTAGTAACACCGGGGAGCTGTTTTTT	CATGPSNTGELFF
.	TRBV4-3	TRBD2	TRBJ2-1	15	TGCGCCAGCAGCCCTAGCGGGAGGGCCGTGGGTGAGCAGTTCTTC	CASSPSGRAVGEQFF
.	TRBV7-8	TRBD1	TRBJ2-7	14	TGTGCCAGCAGCCCCCTGACAGGGACGAGCGAGCAGTACTTC	CASSPLTGTSEQYF
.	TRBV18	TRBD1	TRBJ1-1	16	TGTGCCAGCTCACCGACAGGGCCCGGACGGAACACTGAAGCTTTCTTT	CASSPTGPGRNTEAFF
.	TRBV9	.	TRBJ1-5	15	TGTGCCAGCAGCGTAAGTTCAGGTTCCAATCAGCCCCAGCATTTT	CASSVSSGSNQPQHF
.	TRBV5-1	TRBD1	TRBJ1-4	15	TGCGCCAGCAGCTCAACAGGGGCGACTAATGAAAAACTGTTTTTT	CASSSTGATNEKLFF
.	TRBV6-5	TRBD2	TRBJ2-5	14	TGTGCCAGCAGTTTAGCGGGGGGGCGAGAGACCCAGTACTTC	CASSLAGGRETQYF
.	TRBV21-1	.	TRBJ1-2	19	TGTGCCAGCAGCAAAAAAATCCCCGGACAGGGCCACCACTTCTATGGCTACACCTTC	CASSKKIPGQGHHFYGYTF
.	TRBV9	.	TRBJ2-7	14	TGTGCCAGCAGCGTAGCCTCGTCCTCTTACGAGCAGTACTTC	CASSVASSSYEQYF
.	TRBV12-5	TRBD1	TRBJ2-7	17	TGTGCTAGTGGTTTGTTAGGAGCCGGGACAGCGACCTACGAGCAGTACTTC	CASGLLGAGTATYEQYF
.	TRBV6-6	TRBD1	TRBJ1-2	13	TGTGCCAGCAGTCCGACAGGGGGCTATGGCTACACCTTC	CASSPTGGYGYTF
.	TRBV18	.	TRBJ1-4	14	TGTGCCAGCTCACCGGCAGGGCAAAATGAAAAACTGTTTTTT	CASSPAGQNEKLFF
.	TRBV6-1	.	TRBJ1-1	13	TGTGCCAGCTCTGATGGGAGGTACACTGAAGCTTTCTTT	CASSDGRYTEAFF
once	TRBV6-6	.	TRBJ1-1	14	TGTGCCAGCAGGCCACAGGGATGGAACACTGAAGCTTTCTTT	CASRPQGWNTEAFF
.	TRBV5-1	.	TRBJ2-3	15	TGCGCCAGCAGCTTGGCCGGGACCCACACAGATACGCAGTATTTT	CASSLAGTHTDTQYF
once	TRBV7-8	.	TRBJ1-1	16	TGTGCCAGCAGCTCGGTCCGTGGACAAGAGAACACTGAAGCTTTCTTT	CASSSVRGQENTEAFF
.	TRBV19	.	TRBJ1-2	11	TGTGCCAGTAGTATCCGACAGGCTCGCACCTTC	CASSIRQARTF
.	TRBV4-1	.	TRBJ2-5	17	TGCGCCAGCAGCCAAGGTCCCCCGGGGGAGCTTCAAGAGACCCAGTACTTC	CASSQGPPGELQETQYF
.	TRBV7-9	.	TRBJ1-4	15	TGTGCCAGCAGCTTAGCGGGCAGGGGAGGCGAAAAACTGTTTTTT	CASSLAGRGGEKLFF
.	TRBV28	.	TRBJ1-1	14	TGTGCCAGCAGCTCAACAGGGAGACACACTGAAGCTTTCTTT	CASSSTGRHTEAFF